The present entry profiles one T cell receptor beta chain with its context. Its antigen is unknown. The sample comes from a study of cytomegalovirus exposure and HLA in healthy donors. The study, taken as a whole, reports: Researchers catalogued some 160 TCR beta chains as cytomegalovirus-associated. An ancestry cluster, one associated with Asian ancestry, reportedly showed fewer N-insertions than the approximately 720-donor mean in a later analysis. By a later analysis, the bulk of CMV-associated TCR beta chains appeared HLA-restricted.

CDR3 length equals 17 residues. Germline V gives CDR1 MNHEY, CDR2 SMNVEV (reference sequence). J lost 7 bases, V lost 4 bases, and 14 bases had no gene match. Amplification used 60 Vbeta primers and 13 Jbeta primers. In the original analysis: A follow-up analysis tallied some 80 million unique TCR beta chains, roughly 11 million shared. Here immunoSEQ multiplex PCR was the method, and the copy in TCRdb shows in-frame clones only, minus some. The D gene and trimming were derived from the DNA, and the V and J assignments and clone size from that table. This table holds 130,000 to 150,000 clones, around four fifths found once.

Sequencing used PBMCs. The TCR was taken from a male donor in good health and CMV-seronegative. V usage is TRBV27 and J usage is TRBJ2-1; TRBD2 matches at 9 bases. CDR3 sequence: CASSSPLERGAFNEQFF. For the CDR3, the DNA is TGTGCCAGCAGTTCACCGCTTGAGCGGGGGGCCTTTAATGAGCAGTTCTTC.